A selection of T cell receptor beta chains follows, all from one sample in a study of blood T cell repertoires in COVID-19. Method: immunoSEQ multiplex PCR; TCRdb's copy keeps in-frame clones and lacks some. The table has roughly 100,000 clones, roughly 79% seen once; the top ten hold 9.4%. Sample: peripheral blood. Receptor source: a woman in her 70s with acute or convalescent COVID-19. Both conserved end residues are part of each CDR3. D genes are given only for firm matches. Not all rows give a size; the values are once, few, many and, for expanded clones, a class.

J gene	clone size	D gene	V gene	CDR3 DNA	CDR3 protein
TRBJ2-6	-	TRBD1	TRBV28	TGTGCCAGCAGTTTAACGGCAGCGGGCCTTGGGCCGGGACAGGACTCTGGGGCCAACGTCCTGACTTTC	CASSLTAAGLGPGQDSGANVLTF
TRBJ2-3	-	-	TRBV15	TGTGCCACCAGCAGAGGGGGCTACACAGATACGCAGTATTTT	CATSRGGYTDTQYF
TRBJ2-7	-	-	TRBV7-9	TGTGCCAGCAGCCCGAGCCGTTACGAGCAGTACTTC	CASSPSRYEQYF
TRBJ2-1	-	TRBD2	TRBV6-5	TGTGCCAGCAGTTACGGTCCTTTAGCGGGTGGTGAGCAGTTCTTC	CASSYGPLAGGEQFF
TRBJ2-3	-	-	TRBV5-4	TGTGCCAGCAAAAGGAGGGCCGATGGAACAGATACGCAGTATTTT	CASKRRADGTDTQYF
TRBJ1-2	many	-	TRBV4-3	TGCGCCAGCAGCCAAGCGTCGGGGTCCGGGGTCGCCTATGGCTACACCTTC	CASSQASGSGVAYGYTF
TRBJ2-1	-	TRBD1	TRBV19	TGTGCCAGTAGTCTCGGGACAGGGGGCTACAATGAGCAGTTCTTC	CASSLGTGGYNEQFF
TRBJ2-7	once	TRBD1	TRBV6-5	TGTGCCAGCAGTAGGACAGGGCGAAGCTCCTACGAGCAGTACTTC	CASSRTGRSSYEQYF
TRBJ1-5	-	-	TRBV5-6	TGTGCCAGCAGCTTGGGGTTCAGGGGAAATCAGCCCCAGCATTTT	CASSLGFRGNQPQHF
TRBJ2-3	-	TRBD2	TRBV20-1	TGCAGTGCTCGTGGCGGGGGGGCCTCAGATACGCAGTATTTT	CSARGGGASDTQYF